A selection of T cell receptor beta chains follows, all from one sample in a study of blood T cell repertoires in COVID-19. Profiled with immunoSEQ multiplex PCR; TCRdb holds only in-frame clones, not every one. The sample records fewer than 70,000 clones, roughly 79% being singletons. Sequenced: peripheral blood. Receptors were obtained from a human donor in a cohort sampled during active COVID-19. Each CDR3 is given with its conserved first and last residue. Each record gives: V gene, D gene, J gene, clone size, CDR3 protein, CDR3 DNA. A D gene is named only where the DNA matches it firmly. Only part of the rows carry a size: once, few, many, or a class if the clone is expanded.

V: TRBV12-2
D: -
J: TRBJ1-2
size: -
CDR3: CASRLVLGTGGRCYGYTF
DNA: TGTGCAAGTCGCTTAGTGTTAGGTACGGGAGGACGGTGCTATGGCTACACCTTC

V: TRBV13
D: -
J: TRBJ2-7
size: -
CDR3: CASSLGRVGTYEQYF
DNA: TGTGCCAGCAGCTTAGGCCGGGTAGGAACCTACGAGCAGTACTTC

V: TRBV7-8
D: TRBD1
J: TRBJ1-1
size: -
CDR3: CASSPGGQGNTEAFF
DNA: TGTGCCAGCAGCCCTGGCGGACAGGGGAACACTGAAGCTTTCTTT

V: TRBV20-1
D: TRBD1
J: TRBJ2-7
size: -
CDR3: CSASIGTVLYEQYF
DNA: TGCAGTGCTAGTATCGGGACAGTGTTGTACGAGCAGTACTTC

V: TRBV4-3
D: TRBD2
J: TRBJ2-7
size: -
CDR3: CASSQRGDGYEQYF
DNA: TGCGCCAGCAGCCAACGGGGGGACGGGTACGAGCAGTACTTC

V: TRBV28
D: -
J: TRBJ1-5
size: -
CDR3: CASSLKDTLGQPQHF
DNA: TGTGCCAGCAGTTTGAAGGACACTCTGGGACAGCCCCAGCATTTT

V: TRBV4-3
D: TRBD2
J: TRBJ2-7
size: many
CDR3: CASSRGLAGGIDEQYF
DNA: TGCGCCAGCAGCCGAGGACTAGCGGGAGGGATCGACGAGCAGTACTTC

V: TRBV18
D: -
J: TRBJ2-7
size: few
CDR3: CASSPPSQPYEQYF
DNA: TGTGCCAGCTCACCACCGAGCCAACCCTACGAGCAGTACTTC

V: TRBV2
D: TRBD2
J: TRBJ2-7
size: -
CDR3: CASRWGLAGNPSYEQYF
DNA: TGTGCCAGCAGATGGGGACTAGCGGGGAACCCATCCTACGAGCAGTACTTC

V: TRBV9
D: TRBD1
J: TRBJ1-2
size: -
CDR3: CASSNRDRGGISGYTF
DNA: TGTGCCAGCAGCAACCGGGACAGGGGAGGCATTTCTGGCTACACCTTC

V: TRBV11-2
D: -
J: TRBJ2-7
size: -
CDR3: CASSLDKLSYEQYF
DNA: TGTGCCAGCAGCTTAGATAAACTCTCCTACGAGCAGTACTTC

V: TRBV11-2
D: TRBD1
J: TRBJ2-7
size: few
CDR3: CASSSVGEGTGVSYEQYF
DNA: TGTGCCAGCAGCTCCGTAGGGGAAGGGACAGGGGTCTCCTACGAGCAGTACTTC

V: TRBV6-5
D: -
J: TRBJ2-7
size: few
CDR3: CASIPRSGLSYEQYF
DNA: TGTGCCAGCATCCCTAGAAGCGGCCTTTCCTACGAGCAGTACTTC

V: TRBV5-1
D: TRBD1
J: TRBJ2-5
size: -
CDR3: CASSLTYGQARTQYF
DNA: TGCGCCAGCAGCCTTACTTACGGACAGGCCCGGACCCAGTACTTC

V: TRBV7-6
D: -
J: TRBJ2-7
size: few
CDR3: CASSLVQEASSYEQYF
DNA: TGTGCCAGCAGCTTAGTCCAGGAGGCCAGCTCCTACGAGCAGTACTTC

V: TRBV5-4
D: TRBD2
J: TRBJ2-7
size: -
CDR3: CASSLGSSGSYEQYF
DNA: TGTGCCAGCAGCTTGGGGTCTAGCGGCTCCTACGAGCAGTACTTC

V: TRBV14
D: -
J: TRBJ2-7
size: -
CDR3: CASSLAGGPYEQYF
DNA: TGTGCCAGCAGCCTAGCAGGAGGCCCCTACGAGCAGTACTTC

V: TRBV9
D: TRBD1
J: TRBJ2-7
size: -
CDR3: CASSVDQRQGDEQYF
DNA: TGTGCCAGCAGCGTAGATCAGAGACAGGGCGACGAGCAGTACTTC

V: TRBV7-9
D: -
J: TRBJ1-1
size: -
CDR3: CASSTGRLPQAFF
DNA: TGTGCCAGCAGCACCGGAAGACTGCCTCAAGCTTTCTTT

V: TRBV21-1
D: -
J: TRBJ1-6
size: medium-sized
CDR3: CARKRTDNSPLHF
DNA: TGTGCCAGGAAGAGGACAGATAATTCACCCCTCCACTTT

V: TRBV10-3
D: -
J: TRBJ2-7
size: -
CDR3: CAISEWGAGYSSYEQYF
DNA: TGTGCCATCAGTGAATGGGGAGCCGGATATAGCTCCTACGAGCAGTACTTC

V: TRBV6-6
D: -
J: TRBJ1-1
size: -
CDR3: CASSQGGVNTEAFF
DNA: TGTGCCAGCAGTCAGGGAGGTGTGAACACTGAAGCTTTCTTT

V: TRBV30
D: -
J: TRBJ2-4
size: -
CDR3: CAWSGPGSNIQYF
DNA: TGTGCCTGGAGTGGACCGGGGTCGAACATTCAGTACTTC

V: TRBV4-1
D: TRBD2
J: TRBJ2-7
size: -
CDR3: CASSRGLAGGPSDEQYF
DNA: TGCGCCAGCAGCCGAGGACTAGCGGGGGGGCCTTCCGACGAGCAGTACTTC

V: TRBV6-6
D: TRBD1
J: TRBJ1-2
size: few
CDR3: CASSYSGTDRGGGYTF
DNA: TGTGCCAGCAGTTACTCGGGGACCGACAGGGGAGGAGGCTACACCTTC

V: TRBV15
D: TRBD1
J: TRBJ1-1
size: once
CDR3: CATSRRDRGFTEAFF
DNA: TGTGCCACCAGCAGAAGGGACAGGGGATTCACTGAAGCTTTCTTT

V: TRBV19
D: TRBD1
J: TRBJ1-3
size: -
CDR3: CASSIAPWDSRHLSGNTIYF
DNA: TGTGCCAGTAGTATAGCCCCTTGGGACAGCCGACACCTCTCTGGAAACACCATATATTTT

V: TRBV5-4
D: TRBD2
J: TRBJ2-5
size: -
CDR3: CASSPPGLAGAQETQYF
DNA: TGTGCCAGCAGCCCCCCGGGACTAGCGGGGGCCCAAGAGACCCAGTACTTC

V: TRBV4-3
D: TRBD1
J: TRBJ1-4
size: -
CDR3: CASSLQGVDNEKLFF
DNA: TGCGCCAGCAGCTTACAGGGGGTTGATAATGAAAAACTGTTTTTT

V: TRBV7-9
D: -
J: TRBJ1-1
size: -
CDR3: CASSLGGSEAFF
DNA: TGTGCCAGCAGCCTCGGGGGGAGTGAAGCTTTCTTT

V: TRBV29-1
D: -
J: TRBJ1-5
size: few
CDR3: CSVGGLDQPQHF
DNA: TGCAGCGTTGGGGGGCTGGATCAGCCCCAGCATTTT

V: TRBV19
D: TRBD1
J: TRBJ1-5
size: few
CDR3: CASSRNRDRNQPQHF
DNA: TGTGCCAGTAGTCGGAACCGGGACAGGAATCAGCCCCAGCATTTT

V: TRBV5-1
D: TRBD1
J: TRBJ1-1
size: -
CDR3: CASSIGTATIMNTEAFF
DNA: TGCGCCAGCAGCATTGGGACAGCAACAATAATGAACACTGAAGCTTTCTTT

V: TRBV27
D: TRBD1
J: TRBJ1-1
size: -
CDR3: CASRVTGVKRGITEAFF
DNA: TGTGCCAGCAGGGTCACAGGGGTAAAAAGAGGAATCACTGAAGCTTTCTTT

V: TRBV7-6
D: TRBD1
J: TRBJ2-7
size: -
CDR3: CASANPGTGGYEQYF
DNA: TGTGCCAGCGCCAATCCCGGGACAGGGGGCTACGAGCAGTACTTC

V: TRBV7-2
D: -
J: TRBJ1-3
size: -
CDR3: CASSLVAGTLAGNTIYF
DNA: TGTGCCAGCAGCTTAGTCGCGGGGACTTTAGCTGGAAACACCATATATTTT

V: TRBV7-9
D: TRBD2
J: TRBJ2-3
size: -
CDR3: CASSPSLAGNTDTQYF
DNA: TGTGCCAGCAGCCCCAGCCTAGCGGGAAACACAGATACGCAGTATTTT

V: TRBV7-9
D: TRBD2
J: TRBJ2-1
size: -
CDR3: CASSFQGTSPNEQFF
DNA: TGTGCCAGCAGCTTTCAAGGGACTAGTCCCAATGAGCAGTTCTTC

V: TRBV7-2
D: -
J: TRBJ1-1
size: -
CDR3: CASSFTGSGTEAFF
DNA: TGTGCCAGCAGCTTCACAGGGTCGGGCACTGAAGCTTTCTTT

V: TRBV5-1
D: TRBD1
J: TRBJ1-1
size: -
CDR3: CASNTDRSEAFF
DNA: TGCGCCAGCAACACGGACAGGTCTGAAGCTTTCTTT